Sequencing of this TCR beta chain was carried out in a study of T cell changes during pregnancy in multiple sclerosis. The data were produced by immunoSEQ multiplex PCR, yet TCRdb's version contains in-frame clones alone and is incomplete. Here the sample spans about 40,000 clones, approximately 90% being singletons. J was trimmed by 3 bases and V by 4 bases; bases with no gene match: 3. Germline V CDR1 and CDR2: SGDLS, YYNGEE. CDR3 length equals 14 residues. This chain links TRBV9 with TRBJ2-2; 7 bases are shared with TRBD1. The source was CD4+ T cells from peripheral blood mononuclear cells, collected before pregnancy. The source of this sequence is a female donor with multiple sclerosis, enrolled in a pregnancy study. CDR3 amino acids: CASSQGVDTGELFF. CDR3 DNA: TGTGCCAGCAGCCAGGGGGTGGACACCGGGGAGCTGTTTTTT.